This TCR beta chain was recovered during a study of cytomegalovirus exposure and HLA in healthy donors (TCRdb year 2017). The study in broad terms: According to a later analysis, one platform produced both the 110 or so validation repertoires and the roughly 660 repertoires of the first cohort. The study aimed to test whether signatures of past pathogen exposure could be identified by cataloging public T cell receptors. A separate validation cohort of approximately 130 different subjects was used in addition to the roughly 720-subject first cohort. To predict cytomegalovirus infection status, the study combined high-throughput TCR immunosequencing, statistical association of individual TCRs with disease status, and machine learning. General study outcomes and caveats: According to the authors, the approach could potentially be generalized to other disease states and immunological phenotypes. A later analysis lacked HLA typing for the validation cohort, so it scored co-occurrence in that cohort across all 120 repertoires. In the study, some 180 TCR beta chains were listed as associated with cytomegalovirus. Across donors, most TCR sequences were observed very rarely, whereas some public TCRs were present in many individuals. Subsequent analysis determined that TCRs grouped into clusters in the first cohort also showed a tendency toward co-occurrence across the roughly 120 validation repertoires, and roughly 94% of cluster scores exceeded 0. The classifier was reported to diagnose cytomegalovirus status with high specificity and sensitivity in both the original and validation cohorts. A few of the identified cytomegalovirus-associated TCR beta chains were confirmed in vitro to be specific for cytomegalovirus antigens.

Receptor libraries were prepared by the immunoSEQ multiplex PCR assay. As for the original processing: A statistical classification framework was developed to diagnose cytomegalovirus status using the catalog of TCR beta chain sequences. TCRdb obtained this table from immuneACCESS and retained in-frame rearrangements with V and J assigned. These tables miss some clones; where compared with another copy, unresolved V genes account for less than half of the shortfall, and the remainder is unexplained. V and J calls and clone size are given by that table; D and trimming were obtained from the DNA. This sample comprises 150,000 to 200,000 clones, 91% of them detected only once. Of the sample, 3% to 3.5% is held by the ten largest clones. From its cysteine to its phenylalanine, the CDR3 spans 14 amino acids. The retained sequence is limited to the CDR3, 42 bases, with the frame set at the first base. In the germline V gene (reference sequence), CDR1 corresponds to MNHEY and CDR2 to SMNVEV. The junction carries 8 bases between V and J, which are trimmed by 2 bases and 3 bases respectively.

A remark on this clone: No antigen is known for it. No much larger clonotype is one base removed from it; base qualities were not supplied.

Donors formed part of the validation cohort, which comprised over a hundred subjects and was distinct from the first cohort of roughly 600 subjects. The rearrangement joined TRBV27 to TRBJ2-1; the D gene is not confidently resolved. Sample: PBMCs. This sequence originates from a woman in her late teens or twenties in good health and CMV-seropositive. The CDR3 protein sequence reads: CASSLAAYYNEQFF. The DNA reads TGTGCCAGCAGTTTAGCAGCGTACTACAATGAGCAGTTCTTC.